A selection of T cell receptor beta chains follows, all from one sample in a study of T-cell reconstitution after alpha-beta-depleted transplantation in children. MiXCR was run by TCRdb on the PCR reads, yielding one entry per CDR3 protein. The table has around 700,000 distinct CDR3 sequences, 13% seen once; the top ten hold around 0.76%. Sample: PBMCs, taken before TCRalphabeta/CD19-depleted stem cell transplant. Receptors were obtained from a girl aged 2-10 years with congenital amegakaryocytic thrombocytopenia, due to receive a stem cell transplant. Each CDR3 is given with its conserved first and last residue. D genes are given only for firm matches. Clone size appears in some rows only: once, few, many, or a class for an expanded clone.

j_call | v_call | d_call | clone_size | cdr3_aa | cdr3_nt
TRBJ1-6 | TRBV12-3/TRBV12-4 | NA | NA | CASRNSVGGRGTNSPLHF | TGTGCCAGCAGAAACTCGGTAGGGGGGCGCGGTACGAATTCACCCCTCCACTTT
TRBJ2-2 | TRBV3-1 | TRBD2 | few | CASSPTRAGENTGELFF | TGTGCCAGCTCCCCGACTCGAGCGGGAGAGAACACCGGGGAGCTGTTTTTT
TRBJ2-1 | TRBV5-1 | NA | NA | CASSLPRVNEQFF | TGCGCCAGCAGCTTGCCCAGGGTCAATGAGCAGTTCTTC
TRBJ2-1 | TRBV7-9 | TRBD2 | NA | CASSLIAGGEGEQFF | TGTGCCAGCAGCTTAATAGCGGGGGGAGAGGGTGAGCAGTTCTTC
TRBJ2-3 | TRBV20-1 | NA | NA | CSATPNREGTDTQYF | TGCAGTGCAACCCCGAACAGGGAGGGCACAGATACGCAGTATTTT
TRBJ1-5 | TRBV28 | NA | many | CASNGLGAPSNQPQHF | TGTGCCAGCAACGGCCTGGGGGCGCCTAGCAATCAGCCCCAGCATTTT
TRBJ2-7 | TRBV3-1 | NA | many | CASSQLLVHEQYF | TGTGCCAGCAGCCAACTACTAGTGCACGAGCAGTACTTC
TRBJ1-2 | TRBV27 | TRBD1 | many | CASSTSGGAGYGYTF | TGTGCCAGCAGCACCTCAGGGGGCGCAGGCTATGGCTACACCTTC
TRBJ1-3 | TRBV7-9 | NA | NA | CAISPPGSSGNTIYF | TGTGCCATCTCCCCCCCGGGGAGCTCTGGAAACACCATATATTTT
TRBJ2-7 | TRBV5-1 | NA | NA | CASSLIARYEQYF | TGCGCCAGCAGCTTAATAGCAAGGTACGAGCAGTACTTC
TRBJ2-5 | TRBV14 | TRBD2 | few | CASSQDREGPYQETQYF | TGTGCCAGCAGCCAAGACCGGGAGGGGCCCTACCAAGAGACCCAGTACTTC
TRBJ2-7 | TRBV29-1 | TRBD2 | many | CSVTKREPSYEQYF | TGCAGCGTTACTAAGCGGGAGCCTTCCTACGAGCAGTACTTC
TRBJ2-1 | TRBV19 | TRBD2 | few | CASRSAGVLGSYNEQFF | TGTGCCAGTAGATCAGCGGGAGTATTAGGCTCCTACAATGAGCAGTTCTTC
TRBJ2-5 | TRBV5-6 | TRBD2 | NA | CASSSKREAGASETQYF | TGTGCCAGCAGCTCGAAACGGGAAGCGGGAGCTTCGGAGACCCAGTACTTC
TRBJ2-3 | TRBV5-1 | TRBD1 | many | CASSLTGAPTDTQYF | TGCGCCAGCAGCTTGACAGGGGCCCCCACAGATACGCAGTATTTT
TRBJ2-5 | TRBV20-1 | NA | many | CGLRQETQYF | TGCGGGTTGCGGCAAGAGACCCAGTACTTC
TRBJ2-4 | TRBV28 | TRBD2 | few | CASSLPRTSGFTRGQKNIQYF | TGTGCCAGCAGTTTACCCCGGACTAGCGGTTTCACCAGGGGGCAAAAAAACATTCAGTACTTC
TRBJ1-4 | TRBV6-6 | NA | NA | CASRVAGGEKLFF | TGTGCCAGCAGGGTCGCAGGCGGCGAAAAACTGTTTTTT
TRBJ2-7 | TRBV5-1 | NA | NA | CASSLGGRSVEQYF | TGCGCCAGCAGCTTGGGGGGCCGTTCAGTCGAGCAGTACTTC
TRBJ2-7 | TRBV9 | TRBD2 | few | CASSGGTSGYEQYF | TGTGCCAGCAGCGGGGGGACTAGCGGATACGAGCAGTACTTC
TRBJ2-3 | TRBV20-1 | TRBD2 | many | CSAGTSGRVSTDTQYF | TGCAGTGCTGGGACTAGCGGGAGGGTGAGCACAGATACGCAGTATTTT
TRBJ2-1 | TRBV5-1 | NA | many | CASTLASSYNEQFF | TGCGCCAGCACCCTAGCGAGTTCCTACAATGAGCAGTTCTTC